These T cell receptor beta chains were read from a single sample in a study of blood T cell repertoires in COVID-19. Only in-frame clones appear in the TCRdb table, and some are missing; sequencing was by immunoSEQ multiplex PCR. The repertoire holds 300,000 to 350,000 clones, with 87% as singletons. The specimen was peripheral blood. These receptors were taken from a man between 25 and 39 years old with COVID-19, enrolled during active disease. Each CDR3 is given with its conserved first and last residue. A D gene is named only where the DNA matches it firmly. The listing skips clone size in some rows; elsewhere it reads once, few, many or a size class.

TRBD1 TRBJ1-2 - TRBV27 TGTGCCAGCAGTAAGACAGGGGTTAACTATGGCTACACCTTC CASSKTGVNYGYTF
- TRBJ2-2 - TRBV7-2 TGTGCCAGCAGACCATCTAGCGAACACACCGGGGAGCTGTTTTTT CASRPSSEHTGELFF
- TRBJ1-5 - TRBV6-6 TGTGCCAGCAGTTATACCGAGAGAATGTCTCAGCCCCAGCATTTT CASSYTERMSQPQHF
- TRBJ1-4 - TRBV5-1 TGCGCCAGCAGCTTGGACCCTGACAGGCGATCGGAAAAACTGTTTTTT CASSLDPDRRSEKLFF
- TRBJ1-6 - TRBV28 TGTGCCAGCAGTTTGAGCGGGGGGAAATTTGCCTATAATTCACCCCTCCACTTT CASSLSGGKFAYNSPLHF
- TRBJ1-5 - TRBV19 TGTGCCAGTAGTATAATGGCAGATAGCAATCAGCCCCAGCATTTT CASSIMADSNQPQHF
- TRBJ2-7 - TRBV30 TGTGCCTGGAGGATTACAGGACATCAGGACCCCTACGAGCAGTACTTC CAWRITGHQDPYEQYF
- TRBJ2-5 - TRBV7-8 TGTGCCAGCAGCCTAACACAAGGGGCCCAGTACTTC CASSLTQGAQYF
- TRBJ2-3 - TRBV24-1 TGTGCCACCAGTGATTTGCTTTACACAGATACGCAGTATTTT CATSDLLYTDTQYF
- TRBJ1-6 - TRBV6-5 TGTGCCAGCAGTTACGACCCGGACAAGTCCCTCCACTTT CASSYDPDKSLHF
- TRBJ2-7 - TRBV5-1 TGCGCCAGCAGCGCGACCAGTGGAGTTCACTCCTACGAGCAGTACTTC CASSATSGVHSYEQYF
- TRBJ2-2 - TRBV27 TGTGCCAGCAAGCCAGGGAACACCGGGGAGCTGTTTTTT CASKPGNTGELFF
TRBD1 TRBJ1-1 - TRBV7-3 TGTGCCAGCAGCCCCAAGACAGGGTCTATCACTGAAGCTTTCTTT CASSPKTGSITEAFF
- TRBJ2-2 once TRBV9 TGTGCCAGCAGCGTAGCCAATAGGGGGGGTTGGAACACCGGGGAGCTGTTTTTT CASSVANRGGWNTGELFF
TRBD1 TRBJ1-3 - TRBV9 TGTGCCAGCAGCCCACCCGGGACAGGGAGAGACACCATATATTTT CASSPPGTGRDTIYF
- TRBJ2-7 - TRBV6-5 TGTGCCAGCAGTTATGGGGGGAGGTCATACGAGCAGTACTTC CASSYGGRSYEQYF